Following are 32 T cell receptor beta chains from one sample sequenced in a study of control samples from healthy donors and cancer patients. The method was immunoSEQ multiplex PCR; TCRdb's version includes in-frame clones alone and lacks a portion of them. This sample yields 170,000 or so clones, of which about 93% are seen a single time; 1.4% to 1.5% belongs to the top ten. The sample consisted of blood. These receptors all stem from a man aged 18 to 29 in good health.

V is TRBV10-3 and J is TRBJ2-3; D not certain. V was shortened by 11 bases and J by 3 bases, with 12 bases between the two germline ends. Per the germline V gene, CDR1 is ENHRY and CDR2 is SYGVKD. This CDR3 is 12 amino acids long. The CDR3 coding sequence is TGTGCCGGCGCCCAGGATACAGATACGCAGTATTTT. Its protein product is CAGAQDTDTQYF.

The chain uses TRBV5-1 and TRBJ2-1; D possibly uses TRBD1 or TRBD2 (5 bases each). Germline V gene lookup returns CDR1 SGHRS and CDR2 YFSETQ. There are 16 residues in the CDR3. With 1 base removed from V and 6 bases from J, the gap between germline ends came to 17 bases. The CDR3 region has the DNA TGCGCCAGCAGCTTGATTTACCTTCCTGGGGGCAATGAGCAGTTCTTC. Protein: CASSLIYLPGGNEQFF.

V is TRBV5-1 and J is TRBJ2-7; 7 nucleotides align to TRBD1. V lost 2 bases to trimming and J lost 2 bases; unmatched junction nucleotides: 4. Germline lookup yields CDR1 SGHRS and CDR2 YFSETQ. CDR3 size: 14 residues. Here the CDR3 DNA reads TGCGCCAGCAGCTTTCAGACAGGGACCTACGAGCAGTACTTC. This translates into CASSFQTGTYEQYF.

The J gene is TRBJ2-2, the V gene TRBV23-1; the match to TRBD1 covers 9 bases. TRBV23-1 is an ORF, with its function uncertain. The CDR3 spans 12 residues. The ends lost 7 bases at V and 7 bases at J; junction bases unmatched: 1. This CDR3 is CASKTGGGELFF. The CDR3, as DNA: TGCGCCAGCAAGACAGGGGGCGGGGAGCTGTTTTTT.

J is TRBJ2-3 and V is TRBV6-5; maybe TRBD1 (5 bases). The CDR3 is 14 amino acids. Trimming took 6 bases from V and 3 from J, leaving 13 bases between them. Germline V CDR1 and CDR2: MNHEY, SVGAGI. CDR3 nucleotides: TGTGCCAGCAGAAAAAGACAGAGAACAGATACGCAGTATTTT. Its protein is CASRKRQRTDTQYF.

The chain joins TRBV7-9 to TRBJ1-2, with D perhaps TRBD1 (5 bases). The length of the CDR3 is 15 residues. The V and J ends lost 5 bases and 2 bases respectively, with 15 bases between them. Germline values: CDR1 SEHNR, CDR2 FQNEAQ (reference sequence). DNA for the CDR3: TGTGCCAGCAGCCGTTCCGGGACGGTGAACTATGGCTACACCTTC. It codes for CASSRSGTVNYGYTF.

V and J are TRBV5-1 and TRBJ1-3, with TRBD1 as a possible D gene (5 bases). Trimming cost V 3 bases and J 7 bases, with 20 bases left between them. The germline CDR1 and CDR2 sequences are SGHRS and YFSETQ. The CDR3 is 16 residues long. CDR3 nucleotide sequence: TGCGCCAGCAGCTCGACTCAGGGACTCCCGGGGAACACCATATATTTT. Protein sequence: CASSSTQGLPGNTIYF.

The CDR3: CASSVPGTDTQYF. Here the CDR3 DNA reads TGTGCCAGCAGCGTCCCCGGGACAGATACGCAGTATTTT. V is TRBV5-4 and J is TRBJ2-3; D uncertain. Per germline, CDR1 SGHNT and CDR2 YYREEE (reference sequence). This CDR3 is 13 amino acids long. The germline V and J ends were trimmed by 4 bases and 3 bases, with 9 bases remaining between them.

The chain has TRBV10-3 and TRBJ1-1, with D hard to call. V was trimmed by 3 bases and J by 5 bases, leaving 7 bases between them. Germline V gene lookup returns CDR1 ENHRY and CDR2 SYGVKD. This CDR3 is built from 12 residues. CDR3 amino acids: CAISDTGTEAFF. CDR3 nucleotides: TGTGCCATCAGTGATACTGGAACTGAAGCTTTCTTT.

The chain recombines TRBV3-1 (or the pseudogene TRBV3-2) with TRBJ1-2; D is ambiguous. The CDR3 has 11 amino acids. The germline V gene encodes CDR1 LGHDT and CDR2 YNNKEL (reference sequence). Trimming removed 3 bases from V and 4 bases from J, with 3 bases in between. The CDR3: CASSHSYGYTF. CDR3 DNA: TGTGCCAGCAGCCACTCCTATGGCTACACCTTC.

This clone appeared a few times. This chain connects TRBV2 to TRBJ2-3, with 9 bases matching TRBD1. Germline CDR1 SNHLY, CDR2 FYNNEI. Unmatched junction bases numbered 9, after V lost 9 bases and J lost 5 bases. CDR3 length: 14 residues. CDR3 sequence: CASRIDRGVDTQYF. In DNA form, the CDR3 reads TGTGCCAGTCGGATCGACAGGGGGGTAGATACGCAGTATTTT. The entire variable domain, with the rest obtained from reference TRBV2 and TRBJ2-3, is as follows: EPEVTQTPSHQVTQMGQEVILRCVPISNHLYFYWYRQILGQKVEFLVSFYNNEISEKSEIFDDQFSVERPDGSNFTLKIRSTKLEDSAMYFCASRIDRGVDTQYFGPGTRLTVL.

The genes are TRBV7-9 and TRBJ1-5; D call uncertain. V gave up 4 bases and J gave up 4 bases, with 11 bases separating them. The CDR3 is made up of 14 amino acids. The V gene's germline CDR1 is SEHNR and CDR2 FQNEAQ (reference sequence). In DNA form, the CDR3 reads TGTGCCAGCAGCTACTCCGGAGGGAATCAGCCCCAGCATTTT. Amino acids: CASSYSGGNQPQHF.

This clone was observed a single time. The chain combines TRBV28 with TRBJ1-5, with TRBD1 matching 9 bases. CDR3 length equals 15 residues. Trimming took 3 bases from V and 3 from J; bases not matched to a gene: 3. Germline lookup yields CDR1 MDHEN and CDR2 SYDVKM. The CDR3 nucleotides are TGTGCCAGCAGTTTCGGGGACAGGGCCAATCAGCCCCAGCATTTT. This sequence encodes CASSFGDRANQPQHF.

The genes are TRBV28 and TRBJ2-3; 8 nucleotides match TRBD2. CDR3 size: 18 residues. The germline V gene has CDR1 MDHEN and CDR2 SYDVKM. V was pared by 1 base and J by 0 bases, with 9 bases of the junction left unmatched. DNA of the CDR3: TGTGCCAGCAGTTTATCCCCGGGACTAGGGGCTAGCACAGATACGCAGTATTTT. Translation: CASSLSPGLGASTDTQYF.

The V call is TRBV12-3 or TRBV12-4, the J call TRBJ2-3, with D unresolved. The CDR3 spans 13 residues. Between the trimmed V and J ends, which lost 6 bases and 3 bases, there was a span of 10 bases. Here the CDR3 reads CASSPLLTDTQYF. In DNA form, the CDR3 reads TGTGCCAGCAGCCCCCTACTAACAGATACGCAGTATTTT.

The chain is built from TRBV27 and TRBJ2-7; 8 positions agree with TRBD1. V gave up 4 bases and J gave up 5 bases; unmatched junction bases: 10. The CDR3 runs 15 residues. The V gene's germline CDR1 is MNHEY and CDR2 SMNVEV (reference sequence). The CDR3 DNA reads TGTGCCAGCAGTTCACCGGGACAGGTTGTCGACGAGCAGTACTTC. It translates to CASSSPGQVVDEQYF.

The rearrangement uses TRBV4-1 and TRBJ2-5, with 8 bases identical to TRBD1. The CDR3 has 16 amino acids. Unmatched junction bases numbered 5, after V lost 1 base and J lost 1 base. The germline CDR1 and CDR2 sequences are MGHRA and YSYEKL. CDR3 in amino acids: CASSQVPQGAQETQYF. The CDR3 DNA is TGCGCCAGCAGCCAAGTTCCTCAGGGGGCCCAAGAGACCCAGTACTTC.

The chain is built from TRBV6-5 and TRBJ1-6, with TRBD1 matching over 8 bases. The CDR3 is 13 amino acids. V lost 8 bases and J lost 7; bases outside the gene matches: 4. From germline, CDR1 is MNHEY and CDR2 SVGAGI. The CDR3 sequence is CASSDRANSPLHF. CDR3 coding DNA: TGTGCCAGCTCGGACAGGGCAAATTCACCCCTCCACTTT.

This sequence joins TRBV5-4 and TRBJ1-3; weak D call: TRBD1 (6 bases). V was shortened by 4 bases and J by 0 bases, with 14 bases between the two germline ends. Per the germline V gene, CDR1 is SGHNT and CDR2 is YYREEE (reference sequence). The CDR3 has 16 residues. In DNA, the CDR3 is TGTGCCAGCAGCGGATTAACAGGGAACTCTGGAAACACCATATATTTT. Translation: CASSGLTGNSGNTIYF. Variable domain in full (rest from reference TRBV5-4 and TRBJ1-3): ETGVTQSPTHLIKTRGQQVTLRCSSQSGHNTVSWYQQALGQGPQFIFQYYREEENGRGNFPPRFSGLQFPNYSSELNVNALELDDSALYLCASSGLTGNSGNTIYFGEGSWLTVV.

The chain combines TRBV5-4 with TRBJ2-3; D gene unclear. Per germline, CDR1 SGHNT and CDR2 YYREEE (reference sequence). The V end lost 4 bases, the J end lost 2 bases, and 5 bases lay between the germline ends. This CDR3 has 12 amino acids. The CDR3 loop is CASSRITDTQYF. The CDR3 nucleotides are TGTGCCAGCAGCAGAATCACAGATACGCAGTATTTT.

The V gene is TRBV27, the J gene TRBJ1-5; weak D call: TRBD1 (5 bases). The CDR3 runs 14 residues. Germline assignment: CDR1 MNHEY and CDR2 SMNVEV (reference sequence). V was clipped by 6 bases and J by 3 bases, with 12 bases between them. The CDR3 bases are TGTGCCAGCAGCATGGGACCGGTCAATCAGCCCCAGCATTTT. This encodes CASSMGPVNQPQHF.

The rearrangement joins TRBV2 to TRBJ1-2, with 8 bases lining up with TRBD1. CDR1 and CDR2 from the germline V gene are SNHLY and FYNNEI. V trimming: 6 bases; J trimming: 6 bases; junction bases outside the gene matches: 12. The CDR3 extends over 15 amino acids. The CDR3 DNA reads as TGTGCCAGCAGGGTACCGGGACAGGCTTTGAATGGCTACACCTTC. Translation gives CASRVPGQALNGYTF.

The V and J genes are TRBV29-1 and TRBJ1-6, with unresolved D. The CDR3 covers 13 residues. V lost 1 base to trimming and J lost 10 bases, with 11 bases between them. Per the germline V gene, CDR1 is SQVTM and CDR2 is ANQGSEA. This CDR3 reads CSVEVYPDSPLHF. The CDR3 coding sequence is TGCAGCGTTGAAGTCTATCCCGACTCACCCCTCCACTTT. Looking up the rest from reference TRBV29-1 and TRBJ1-6 gives the full variable domain: SAVISQKPSRDICQRGTSLTIQCQVDSQVTMMFWYRQQPGQSLTLIATANQGSEATYESGFVIDKFPISRPNLTFSTLTVSNMSPEDSSIYLCSVEVYPDSPLHFGNGTRLTVT.

This chain uses TRBV6-5 with TRBJ1-2, with 11 bases lining up with TRBD1. The CDR3 has 15 residues. Germline V gives CDR1 MNHEY, CDR2 SVGAGI. Losses at the gene ends were 5 bases for V and 2 bases for J; bases not matched to a gene: 4. The CDR3 loop reads CASSNRDRGNYGYTF. CDR3 in DNA: TGTGCCAGCAGTAACCGGGACAGGGGGAACTATGGCTACACCTTC.

The V and J genes are TRBV6-5 and TRBJ2-2; TRBD2 aligns across 15 bases. Germline trimming cut 6 bases from V and 7 bases from J; bases unmatched to any gene: 3. CDR3 size: 15 residues. In germline, CDR1 is MNHEY, CDR2 SVGAGI. CDR3 nucleotide sequence: TGTGCCAGCAGGGGGACTAGCGGGAGGAGCGGGGAGCTGTTTTTT. This sequence encodes CASRGTSGRSGELFF.

The chain is built from TRBV9 and TRBJ2-7; D not certain. Germline-derived CDR1 and CDR2 are SGDLS and YYNGEE. The V gene lost 0 bases and the J gene lost 0 bases, with 13 bases spanning the gap. CDR3 length: 16 residues. The CDR3 DNA reads as TGTGCCAGCAGCGTAGCAGGCGGTGGGAACTCCTACGAGCAGTACTTC. Protein product: CASSVAGGGNSYEQYF. The full variable domain, in which reference TRBV9 and TRBJ2-7 provide the parts outside the CDR3, is DSGVTQTPKHLITATGQRVTLRCSPRSGDLSVYWYQQSLDQGLQFLIQYYNGEERAKGNILERFSAQQFPDLHSELNLSSLELGDSALYFCASSVAGGGNSYEQYFGPGTRLTVT.

CDR3 region: CASSPPIKGLPEAFF. Here the CDR3 DNA reads TGTGCCAGCTCACCACCGATAAAGGGGTTGCCTGAAGCTTTCTTT. The chain joins TRBV18 to TRBJ1-1, with D perhaps TRBD1 (5 bases). This CDR3 is built from 15 residues. Germline-derived CDR1 and CDR2 are KGHSH and LQKENI. With 0 bases removed from V and 6 bases from J, the gap between germline ends came to 14 bases.

The gene calls are TRBV10-3 and TRBJ2-6; tentative D call: TRBD2 (6 bases). The CDR3 contains 17 residues. Per the germline V gene, CDR1 is ENHRY and CDR2 is SYGVKD. V shed 0 bases and J shed 2 bases, with 11 bases lying between them. CDR3 protein: CAISESGREAGANVLTF. The CDR3 region has the DNA TGTGCCATCAGTGAGTCCGGCAGGGAGGCTGGGGCCAACGTCCTGACTTTC.

This clone came up once. As DNA, the CDR3 is TGTGCCATCAGTGAATCTCGGGATAGCAATCAGCCCCAGCATTTT. It is translated as CAISESRDSNQPQHF. This chain links TRBV10-3 with TRBJ1-5; D uncertain. The CDR3 runs to 15 residues. V lost 3 bases and J 0 bases, leaving 9 bases between the germline ends. Germline V gene sequence: CDR1 ENHRY, CDR2 SYGVKD.

This clone was recorded a few times. The chain employs TRBV18 and TRBJ1-5; weak D call: TRBD1 (5 bases). CDR1 is KGHSH, CDR2 LQKENI, per germline. The CDR3 sequence is 13 residues long. Trimming shortened V by 5 bases and J by 1 base, and 6 bases separated the two germline ends. In DNA, the CDR3 is TGTGCCAGCTCATGGGGGAGCAATCAGCCCCAGCATTTT. Translated, it gives CASSWGSNQPQHF.

The chain employs TRBV5-4 and TRBJ2-1; TRBD2 agrees at 9 bases. The V gene's germline CDR1 is SGHNT and CDR2 YYREEE (reference sequence). The CDR3 covers 16 residues. V shed 7 bases, J shed 2 bases, and the junction held 10 bases outside the gene matches. This CDR3 reads CASRAGLAGAYNEQFF. Written as DNA, the CDR3 is TGTGCCAGCCGCGCCGGCTTAGCGGGGGCCTACAATGAGCAGTTCTTC.

V is TRBV5-1 and J is TRBJ1-2, with a possible D match to TRBD1 (6 bases). Between the trimmed V and J ends, which lost 2 bases and 7 bases, there was a span of 12 bases. Germline V gene sequence: CDR1 SGHRS, CDR2 YFSETQ. This CDR3 region has 13 residues. Here the CDR3 DNA reads TGCGCCAGCAGCTTTGAGGGGGGCTCTGGCTACACCTTC. Translated, it gives CASSFEGGSGYTF.